A selection of T cell receptor beta chains follows, all from one sample in a study of T cell changes during pregnancy in multiple sclerosis. Clones were read by immunoSEQ multiplex PCR, and TCRdb kept only the in-frame ones, dropping some. The sample holds 65,000 to 75,000 clones, around 92% seen once. This specimen was CD8+ T cells from peripheral blood mononuclear cells, taken in the third trimester of pregnancy. These receptors originate from a female donor in good health, enrolled as a control in a pregnancy study. The CDR3 runs from the conserved cysteine through the conserved F or W. D genes are given only for firm matches. Rows give clone size only sometimes, using once, few, many, or a class for an expanded clone.

D gene	clone size	V gene	J gene	CDR3 protein	CDR3 DNA
TRBD2	.	TRBV29-1	TRBJ2-5	CSVEGGTVETQYF	TGCAGCGTTGAGGGGGGGACGGTCGAGACCCAGTACTTC
TRBD1	.	TRBV7-8	TRBJ2-7	CASSLFYRDREDEQYF	TGTGCCAGCAGCTTATTTTACCGGGACAGGGAAGACGAGCAGTACTTC
TRBD1	.	TRBV30	TRBJ1-1	CAWSVGGTAYEAFF	TGTGCCTGGAGTGTCGGCGGGACAGCATATGAAGCTTTCTTT
TRBD1	.	TRBV11-2	TRBJ1-2	CASSLGDSPIYTF	TGTGCCAGCAGCTTAGGGGACAGCCCAATCTACACCTTC
.	.	TRBV5-1	TRBJ1-2	CASSLNQGNNYGYTF	TGCGCCAGCAGCTTGAATCAGGGGAACAACTATGGCTACACCTTC
TRBD1	.	TRBV4-1	TRBJ2-7	CASSQESRSGGFYEQYF	TGCGCCAGCAGCCAAGAATCTCGTTCAGGGGGATTCTACGAGCAGTACTTC
.	few	TRBV5-6	TRBJ2-5	CASSPYQETQYF	TGTGCCAGCAGCCCTTACCAAGAGACCCAGTACTTC
TRBD1	.	TRBV4-2	TRBJ1-3	CASSQDQGQGAPGNTIYF	TGTGCCAGCAGCCAAGATCAAGGACAGGGAGCCCCTGGAAACACCATATATTTT
.	.	TRBV7-8	TRBJ2-2	CASSLVSGSHTGELFF	TGTGCCAGCAGCTTAGTGTCAGGGTCCCATACCGGGGAGCTGTTTTTT
.	.	TRBV19	TRBJ1-5	CASSTGQGIYSNQPQHF	TGTGCCAGTAGTACAGGCCAGGGCATATATAGCAATCAGCCCCAGCATTTT
.	.	TRBV4-3	TRBJ1-4	CASSHTREKLFF	TGCGCCAGCAGCCATACGAGGGAAAAACTGTTTTTT
TRBD2	.	TRBV7-9	TRBJ2-3	CASSSLSGGAADTQYF	TGTGCCAGCAGCTCACTAAGCGGGGGGGCCGCAGATACGCAGTATTTT
TRBD1	.	TRBV4-1	TRBJ2-7	CASSLRQGVYEQYF	TGCGCCAGCAGCCTCCGGCAGGGGGTCTACGAGCAGTACTTC
.	.	TRBV5-4	TRBJ1-2	CASSLEGDYGYTF	TGTGCCAGCAGCTTGGAAGGAGATTATGGCTACACCTTC
.	.	TRBV4-1	TRBJ1-1	CASSPSGSGDTEAFF	TGCGCCAGCAGCCCTTCGGGATCAGGCGACACTGAAGCTTTCTTT
.	.	TRBV4-3	TRBJ2-4	CASSQGALAKNIQYF	TGCGCCAGCAGCCAAGGGGCACTAGCCAAAAACATTCAGTACTTC
.	.	TRBV27	TRBJ2-1	CASSRGGINNEQFF	TGTGCCAGCAGCCGAGGGGGTATCAACAATGAGCAGTTCTTC
.	once	TRBV7-2	TRBJ2-2	CASSLTGASSNTGELFF	TGTGCCAGCAGCTTAACTGGGGCCTCTTCGAACACCGGGGAGCTGTTTTTT
TRBD2	.	TRBV4-3	TRBJ2-3	CASSQDGRGGLEDTQYF	TGCGCCAGCAGCCAAGATGGTCGGGGGGGGCTGGAGGATACGCAGTATTTT
.	.	TRBV5-6	TRBJ1-1	CASSSDGGQRLQAEAFF	TGTGCCAGCAGCTCGGATGGGGGACAACGTTTGCAGGCTGAAGCTTTCTTT
TRBD1	.	TRBV19	TRBJ1-1	CASRTRQGKIAEAFF	TGTGCCAGTAGGACCAGACAGGGTAAAATTGCTGAAGCTTTCTTT
TRBD1	.	TRBV6-5	TRBJ1-1	CASSYGWGQGAAEAFF	TGTGCCAGCAGTTACGGATGGGGCCAGGGGGCGGCTGAAGCTTTCTTT
.	.	TRBV7-8	TRBJ2-3	CASSLVGEGDADTQYF	TGTGCCAGCAGCTTGGTAGGGGAAGGTGACGCAGATACGCAGTATTTT
.	.	TRBV19	TRBJ1-3	CASSIGTASGNTIYF	TGTGCCAGTAGTATCGGTACAGCCTCTGGAAACACCATATATTTT
TRBD1	.	TRBV6-5	TRBJ2-3	CASSYARQGADTQYF	TGTGCCAGCAGTTACGCTCGCCAGGGGGCAGATACGCAGTATTTT